The next 26 T cell receptor beta chains were all read from a single sample in a study of T cells in Graves' hyperthyroidism and ophthalmopathy. The CDR3 regions of TCR beta were amplified from RNA transcripts. TCR CDR3 regions were first amplified by RT-PCR with HTBI primers. TCRdb reprocessed the multiplex PCR reads with MiXCR, giving one entry per CDR3 protein. The table has 350,000 or so distinct CDR3 sequences, roughly 18% seen once. The specimen sequenced was blood. Receptors originate from a woman in her thirties or forties with Graves' ophthalmopathy.

This clonotype was seen repeatedly, ten times or more. V and J are TRBV28 and TRBJ1-3, with 9 nucleotides matching TRBD1. This CDR3 region has 15 residues. CDR1 is MDHEN and CDR2 is SYDVKM in the germline V gene. V shed 0 bases and J 6 bases; nucleotides not matched to a gene: 3. DNA for the CDR3: TGTGCCAGCAGTTTATGGGGACAGGGAGTAAACACCATATATTTT. This encodes CASSLWGQGVNTIYF. Based on the CDR3 plus reference TRBV28 and TRBJ1-3, the full variable domain is DVKVTQSSRYLVKRTGEKVFLECVQDMDHENMFWYRQDPGLGLRLIYFSYDVKMKEKGDIPEGYSVSREKKERFSLILESASTNQTSMYLCASSLWGQGVNTIYFGEGSWLTVV.

This clonotype showed up many times. The chain has TRBV6-1 and TRBJ2-7; 9 bases are a match to TRBD1. The CDR3 covers 12 residues. V shed 8 bases and J 3 bases; nucleotides not matched to a gene: 2. CDR1 and CDR2 (germline): MNHNS, SASEGT. The CDR3 reads CASGTGNYEQYF. CDR3 bases: TGTGCCAGCGGGACAGGGAACTACGAGCAGTACTTC.

The chain employs TRBV9 and TRBJ2-2; D unresolved. Germline-derived CDR1 and CDR2 are SGDLS and YYNGEE. CDR3 size: 16 residues. Trimming left V 1 base short and J 7 bases short, with 17 bases between. CDR3 sequence: CASSVHSGPGLGELFF. CDR3 nucleotide sequence: TGTGCCAGCAGCGTACACTCCGGGCCCGGGCTCGGGGAGCTGTTTTTT.

This clonotype was counted many times. V is TRBV14 and J is TRBJ1-3; D ambiguous. V was shortened by 3 bases and J by 0 bases, with 3 bases between the two germline ends. The CDR3 is made up of 13 amino acids. The germline gives CDR1 SGHDN, CDR2 FVKESK. The CDR3 is CASSHASGNTIYF. The CDR3 DNA reads TGTGCCAGCAGCCACGCCTCTGGAAACACCATATATTTT.

This clonotype was seen ten or more times. The chain employs TRBV20-1 and TRBJ1-5; possibly TRBD1 for D (5 bases). This CDR3 region has 13 residues. The germline V gene has CDR1 DFQATT and CDR2 SNEGSKA (reference sequence). The ends were cut back, 2 bases at V and 8 bases at J, with 13 bases in the middle. The CDR3 DNA reads as TGCAGTGCTAGACGGGGGGGGATTGAGCCCCAGCATTTT. Protein sequence: CSARRGGIEPQHF.

This clonotype was counted many times. The rearrangement uses TRBV12-3 or TRBV12-4 and TRBJ1-3; 9 nucleotides match TRBD1. After removal of 4 bases from V and 9 bases from J, the junction contained 19 bases not matched to a gene. The CDR3 loop spans 18 amino acids. The CDR3 DNA is TGTGCCAGCAGTTCCTACGGTTGGGGACAGGGTGTTGGGTTCACCATATATTTT. It translates to CASSSYGWGQGVGFTIYF.

This sequence joins TRBV6-1 and TRBJ1-1; D is possibly TRBD1 (5 bases). Looked up from germline, CDR1 is MNHNS and CDR2 is SASEGT. V lost 6 bases and J lost 4, with 12 bases in between. This CDR3 has 13 amino acids. The CDR3 region is CASSHRKRTEAFF. CDR3 nucleotides: TGTGCCAGCAGCCACAGGAAACGCACTGAAGCTTTCTTT.

This clonotype was observed at least ten times. The V gene is TRBV6-4, the J gene TRBJ2-2; 14 nucleotides align to TRBD2. The length of the CDR3 is 17 residues. CDR1 and CDR2 (germline): MRHNA, SNTAGT. Trimming took 6 bases from V and 1 from J; bases not matched to a gene: 4. CDR3 protein: CASRPTSGRENTGELFF. Written as DNA, the CDR3 is TGTGCCAGCAGACCGACTAGCGGGAGGGAGAACACCGGGGAGCTGTTTTTT.

This clonotype was detected many times. This chain connects TRBV15 to TRBJ1-5; D is uncertain. Per germline, CDR1 LNHNV and CDR2 YYDKDF (reference sequence). V lost 0 bases, J lost 7 bases, and 4 bases lay in between. CDR3 length: 12 residues. CDR3 nucleotides: TGTGCCACCAGCAGAGAGAGGCAGCCCCAGCATTTT. Translated, it gives CATSRERQPQHF.

This clonotype was detected ten times or more. The chain employs TRBV9 and TRBJ1-2; 11 bases map to TRBD1. The CDR3 contains 15 residues. The germline V gene has CDR1 SGDLS and CDR2 YYNGEE. V was pared by 4 bases and J by 8 bases, with 10 bases of the junction left unmatched. The CDR3 here is CASSPMDRGRWGYTF. As DNA, the CDR3 is TGTGCCAGCAGCCCCATGGACAGGGGGCGTTGGGGCTACACCTTC.

This clonotype was counted many times. This chain joins TRBV28 and TRBJ1-1, with D perhaps matching TRBD1 (5 bases). V shed 10 bases and J shed 5 bases, with 20 bases lying between them. Germline V gives CDR1 MDHEN, CDR2 SYDVKM. CDR3 size: 14 residues. CDR3: CATRHSRGKTEAFF. As DNA, the CDR3 is TGTGCCACCAGACACTCACGGGGGAAGACTGAAGCTTTCTTT.

This clonotype was found many times. The chain combines TRBV7-8 with TRBJ1-2, with 9 positions matching TRBD1. V dropped 5 bases and J dropped 8; count of bases not matched to a gene: 6. The germline V gene encodes CDR1 SGHVS and CDR2 FQNEAQ. CDR3 length: 13 residues. The CDR3 nucleotides read TGTGCCAGCAGCCTCGGACAGGGGCTGGGCTACACCTTC. Amino acids: CASSLGQGLGYTF.

This clonotype was recorded many times. The chain employs TRBV2 and TRBJ2-5; perhaps TRBD1 as D (6 bases). V was trimmed by 1 base and J by 5 bases, leaving 11 bases between them. This CDR3 spans 14 amino acids. Germline CDR1 and CDR2: SNHLY and FYNNEI. CDR3 sequence reads: CASSEDQGSETQYF. The CDR3, as DNA: TGTGCCAGCAGTGAAGACCAGGGGTCGGAGACCCAGTACTTC.

This chain connects TRBV6-2 or TRBV6-3 to TRBJ1-1, with D unclear. Germline V lookup: CDR1 MNHEY, CDR2 SVGEGT. V shed 0 bases and J shed 9 bases, with 11 bases lying between them. This CDR3 region has 13 residues. In DNA, the CDR3 is TGTGCCAGCAGTTACTCAGGGTCCCTCCAAGCTTTCTTT. Amino acid sequence: CASSYSGSLQAFF.

As to this clonotype: Being one base from a much bigger clone, this may be a read error. This chain uses TRBV3-1 with TRBJ2-4; D unresolved. V shed 0 bases and J shed 6 bases, with 3 bases lying between them. CDR3 length: 12 residues. Germline-derived CDR1 and CDR2 are LGHDT and YNNKEL (reference sequence). Here the CDR3 reads CASSQERNIQYF. The CDR3 region has the DNA TGTGCCAGCAGCCAAGAGAGAAACATTCAGTACTTC.

The sample holds many counts of this clonotype. The chain links TRBV28 to TRBJ2-2; D is tentatively TRBD1 or TRBD2 (5 bases each). Trimming removed 1 base from V and 6 bases from J, with 9 bases in between. The CDR3 runs to 14 residues. Germline V gene lookup returns CDR1 MDHEN and CDR2 SYDVKM. The chain's CDR3 is CASSLYGGPGELFF. CDR3 nucleotides: TGTGCCAGCAGTTTATATGGGGGACCCGGGGAGCTGTTTTTT.

This clonotype was detected many times. This chain connects TRBV19 to TRBJ1-5, with 9 bases aligning to TRBD1. Germline CDR1 and CDR2: LNHDA and SQIVND (reference sequence). Trimming cost V 9 bases and J 5 bases; bases outside gene matches: 8. The CDR3 totals 14 residues. The DNA of the CDR3 is TGTGCCAGCTCACTACAGGGGGCTGATCAGCCCCAGCATTTT. Amino acid sequence: CASSLQGADQPQHF.

This clonotype came up many times. This chain links TRBV11-2 with TRBJ2-5; D perhaps matches TRBD1 (6 bases). The V gene's germline CDR1 is SGHAT and CDR2 FQNNGV. The CDR3 runs 14 residues. Trimming cost V 5 bases and J 1 base, with 11 bases left between them. CDR3 DNA sequence: TGTGCCAGCAGCAACCCACAGGGCCAAGAGACCCAGTACTTC. It is translated as CASSNPQGQETQYF.

This clonotype was seen just once. The chain combines TRBV6-1 with TRBJ2-7; 10 bases are shared with TRBD2. This CDR3 spans 16 amino acids. The J segment lost 5 bases and the V segment lost 7 bases, leaving 14 bases of the junction unmatched. CDR1 is MNHNS, CDR2 SASEGT, per germline. CDR3: CASTPGLAGDSDEQYF. CDR3 coding DNA: TGTGCCAGCACCCCCGGCCTAGCGGGAGATTCGGACGAGCAGTACTTC.

The chain is built from TRBV30 and TRBJ1-1; no clear D. V dropped 1 base and J dropped 0 bases, with 15 bases sitting between them. Per germline, CDR1 GTSNPN and CDR2 SVGIG (reference sequence). This CDR3 has 16 amino acids. CDR3 in DNA: TGTGCCTGGAGTGAGCAATTCCGGACCCTGAACACTGAAGCTTTCTTT. Amino acids: CAWSEQFRTLNTEAFF.

The chain has TRBV9 and TRBJ2-7; the D is unclear. Per the germline V gene, CDR1 is SGDLS and CDR2 is YYNGEE. The CDR3 runs 13 residues. V lost 1 base, J lost 5 bases, and 10 bases lay in between. CDR3 region: CASSVMTWDEQYF. The CDR3 DNA is TGTGCCAGCAGCGTAATGACCTGGGACGAGCAGTACTTC.

There are many counts of this clonotype. The chain combines TRBV28 with TRBJ2-4; 7 positions match TRBD2. The CDR3 contains 15 residues. The junction had 11 bases not matched to a gene; V was cut back by 8 bases and J by 4 bases. CDR1 is MDHEN and CDR2 is SYDVKM in the germline V gene. The CDR3 reads CASSVGGFIKNIQYF. The CDR3 nucleotides read TGTGCCAGCTCTGTGGGGGGGTTCATAAAAAACATTCAGTACTTC.

The table lists this clonotype with many counts. The rearrangement links TRBV20-1 to TRBJ2-7, with TRBD1 matching 12 bases. The CDR3 extends over 14 amino acids. Germline V gene data show CDR1 as DFQATT and CDR2 as SNEGSKA (reference sequence). Trimming cost V 6 bases and J 7 bases; bases outside gene matches: 10. CDR3 in DNA: TGCAGTGCCAACCCGGGACAGGGGGCGGGGGAGCAGTACTTC. Amino acids: CSANPGQGAGEQYF.

This clonotype showed up many times. J is TRBJ2-4 and V is TRBV6-2 or TRBV6-3; 10 bases align to TRBD2. V shed 6 bases, J shed 6 bases, and the junction held 2 bases outside the gene matches. Germline values: CDR1 MNHEY, CDR2 SVGEGT. The CDR3 sequence is 13 residues long. CDR3 in DNA: TGTGCCAGCAGCCCTAGCGGGAGAAACATTCAGTACTTC. It translates to CASSPSGRNIQYF.

The chain employs TRBV20-1 and TRBJ2-5, with D perhaps matching TRBD2 (6 bases). Germline loops: CDR1 DFQATT, CDR2 SNEGSKA (reference sequence). Between the trimmed V and J ends, which lost 2 bases and 1 base, there was a span of 14 bases. CDR3 length equals 15 residues. CDR3 protein: CSARLTGEAQETQYF. DNA of the CDR3: TGCAGTGCTAGACTTACCGGGGAGGCCCAAGAGACCCAGTACTTC.

This clonotype was seen at least ten times. The chain has TRBV12-5 and TRBJ2-7; possibly TRBD2 for D (5 bases). The CDR3 contains 15 residues. Trimming left V 5 bases short and J 4 bases short, with 18 bases between. Germline V gives CDR1 LGHNT, CDR2 FRNRAP. The CDR3 nucleotides read TGTGCTAGTGGTCTACACCCTCGGACGGGGTACGAGCAGTACTTC. Amino acids: CASGLHPRTGYEQYF.